This TCR beta chain came from a study of T cells in Graves' hyperthyroidism and ophthalmopathy. The investigators amplified TCR beta CDR3 regions from RNA transcripts. The TCR CDR3 first-round RT-PCR relied on the HTBI primer set. TCRdb re-called the multiplex PCR reads with MiXCR, one entry per CDR3 protein. The top ten hold less than 6.5% of the sample, which has a few hundred thousand distinct CDR3 sequences, about an eighth seen once. Germline V gene sequence: CDR1 SGHTA, CDR2 FQGNSA. V lost 6 bases and J lost 3; bases outside the gene matches: 15. The CDR3 runs to 17 residues. This clonotype was seen repeatedly, ten times or more. The antigen remains unidentified. Study-level points and caveats: Median prediction lead before ophthalmopathy onset was around seven months with the model.

The chain joins TRBV7-2 to TRBJ1-1; 8 nucleotides align to TRBD1. Sequencing used blood. The receptor's source is a woman under 30 with Graves' hyperthyroidism. In nucleotides, the CDR3 is TGTGCCAGCAGTCCTGGGGGCAGGGGGCGGTGGGACACTGAAGCTTTCTTT. This encodes CASSPGGRGRWDTEAFF.